These 19 T cell receptor beta chains were sequenced from one sample in a study of shared clonotypes between healthy human individuals. Only in-frame clones appear in the TCRdb table, and some are missing; sequencing was by immunoSEQ multiplex PCR. The table has roughly 2 million clones, roughly 95% seen once. The specimen sequenced was naive CD4+ T cells sorted from blood. The sample's subset: CD45RA+ positively selected. The receptors shown here come from a young man in good health.

The chain recombines TRBV28 with TRBJ2-7, with 7 bases aligning to TRBD1. Per the germline V gene, CDR1 is MDHEN and CDR2 is SYDVKM. Unmatched junction bases numbered 5, after V lost 3 bases and J lost 9 bases. The CDR3 has 12 residues. CDR3: CASSLGDRRQYF. The DNA for the CDR3 is TGTGCCAGCAGTTTGGGGGACAGAAGGCAGTACTTC.

V gene TRBV27 combines with J gene TRBJ2-2; D remains unclear. Germline CDR1 and CDR2: MNHEY and SMNVEV (reference sequence). V gave up 3 bases and J gave up 2 bases, with 7 bases separating them. The CDR3 has 14 residues. CDR3 sequence (DNA): TGTGCCAGCAGTTTTGGGTTAAACACCGGGGAGCTGTTTTTT. It codes for CASSFGLNTGELFF.

J is TRBJ1-4 and V is TRBV5-1, with 8 bases lining up with TRBD1. The CDR3 loop spans 16 amino acids. Germline trimming cut 4 bases from V and 5 bases from J; bases unmatched to any gene: 10. Germline V CDR1 and CDR2: SGHRS, YFSETQ. The CDR3 is CASSAGQVGINEKLFF. DNA of the CDR3: TGCGCCAGCAGCGCGGGACAGGTCGGGATAAATGAAAAACTGTTTTTT.

The chain links TRBV30 to TRBJ1-6; 7 bases agree with TRBD1. Germline assignment: CDR1 GTSNPN and CDR2 SVGIG (reference sequence). Trimming removed 4 bases from V and 6 bases from J; junction bases left unmatched: 6. This CDR3 has 14 amino acids. CDR3 residues: CAWMRGPTNSPLHF. In DNA form, the CDR3 reads TGTGCCTGGATGAGGGGGCCCACTAATTCACCCCTCCACTTT. Combining the CDR3 with reference TRBV30 and TRBJ1-6 gives the whole variable domain SQTIHQWPATLVQPVGSPLSLECTVEGTSNPNLYWYRQAAGRGLQLLFYSVGIGQISSEVPQNLSASRPQDRQFILSSKKLLLSDSGFYLCAWMRGPTNSPLHFGNGTRLTVT.

The J gene is TRBJ2-7, the V gene TRBV5-4, with 9 nucleotides matching TRBD1. The CDR3 runs 17 residues. V lost 3 bases, J lost 1 base, and 11 bases stayed unmatched. Germline assignment: CDR1 SGHNT and CDR2 YYREEE (reference sequence). CDR3 bases: TGTGCCAGCAGCTGGGTGGTTAAGGACAGGGGTTCCTACGAGCAGTACTTC. Its translation is CASSWVVKDRGSYEQYF.

The rearrangement links TRBV5-1 to TRBJ2-5; possibly TRBD1 for D (6 bases). The V end lost 0 bases, the J end lost 3 bases, and 15 bases lay between the germline ends. This CDR3 contains 16 residues. The V gene's germline CDR1 is SGHRS and CDR2 YFSETQ. The CDR3 loop reads CASSLDVQGIKETQYF. CDR3 coding DNA: TGCGCCAGCAGCTTGGATGTACAGGGTATTAAAGAGACCCAGTACTTC.

J is TRBJ1-1 and V is TRBV7-8; TRBD1 matches 7 bases. The CDR3 is 15 amino acids. Germline V CDR1 and CDR2: SGHVS, FQNEAQ. V lost 3 bases, J lost 5 bases, and 9 bases stayed unmatched. The CDR3 nucleotides read TGTGCCAGCAGCTTCTACAGGGGCGCGAGAACTGAAGCTTTCTTT. Its protein product is CASSFYRGARTEAFF.

CDR3 nucleotide sequence: TGTGCCAGCAGTTCCGCACACAGGGGAAACACCGGGGAGCTGTTTTTT. Translating it yields CASSSAHRGNTGELFF. This chain connects TRBV6-5 to TRBJ2-2, with 7 positions matching TRBD1. The CDR3 contains 16 residues. The J segment lost 2 bases and the V segment lost 4 bases, leaving 7 bases of the junction unmatched. Germline V gene lookup returns CDR1 MNHEY and CDR2 SVGAGI.

The V and J genes are TRBV2 and TRBJ2-3; 7 nucleotides line up with TRBD1. Germline V lookup: CDR1 SNHLY, CDR2 FYNNEI. There are 14 residues in the CDR3. V trimming: 8 bases; J trimming: 0 bases; junction bases outside the gene matches: 5. As DNA, the CDR3 is TGTGCCAGCTTTGGACAGGCTAGCACAGATACGCAGTATTTT. Translated: CASFGQASTDTQYF.

The CDR3 DNA reads as TGCGCCAGCAGAGGCGGGAGTCTAAACACAGATACGCAGTATTTT. Amino acid sequence: CASRGGSLNTDTQYF. The genes are TRBV5-1 and TRBJ2-3; TRBD2 matches 7 bases. Per germline, CDR1 SGHRS and CDR2 YFSETQ. This CDR3 contains 15 residues. Trimming took 5 bases from V and 2 from J; bases not matched to a gene: 8.

This clone was recorded a few times. This sequence joins TRBV9 and TRBJ2-6; TRBD2 aligns across 9 bases. CDR1 is SGDLS and CDR2 is YYNGEE in the germline V gene. The junction had 16 bases not matched to a gene; V was cut back by 3 bases and J by 3 bases. This CDR3 has 20 amino acids. DNA of the CDR3: TGTGCCAGCAGCGCAAAGCCGCCCCTTGGAGCGGGAGGTGGGGCCAACGTCCTGACTTTC. Residues: CASSAKPPLGAGGGANVLTF. Full variable domain (missing parts from reference TRBV9 and TRBJ2-6): DSGVTQTPKHLITATGQRVTLRCSPRSGDLSVYWYQQSLDQGLQFLIQYYNGEERAKGNILERFSAQQFPDLHSELNLSSLELGDSALYFCASSAKPPLGAGGGANVLTFGAGSRLTVL.

This clone was seen once. Other nucleotide sequences from this sample produce the same CDR3. V gene TRBV9 combines with J gene TRBJ1-3; no clear D. Germline CDR1 reads SGDLS; CDR2 reads YYNGEE. V dropped 0 bases and J dropped 0 bases, with 10 bases sitting between them. CDR3 length: 16 amino acids. The CDR3 loop is CASSVDVGLSGNTIYF. The CDR3 DNA is TGTGCCAGCAGCGTAGACGTAGGCCTCTCTGGAAACACCATATATTTT.

V and J are TRBV15 and TRBJ1-3, with 7 bases aligning to TRBD1. Germline V CDR1 and CDR2: LNHNV, YYDKDF (reference sequence). The CDR3 runs 14 residues. V lost 0 bases and J lost 8; bases outside the gene matches: 4. CDR3 amino acids: CATSRDRGRDTIYF. CDR3 coding DNA: TGTGCCACCAGCAGAGATAGGGGGCGGGACACCATATATTTT.

The chain combines TRBV7-3 with TRBJ2-7, with D possibly being TRBD2 (5 bases). The CDR3 runs 13 residues. Deletions cut 0 bases from V and 2 bases from J, with 5 bases between. The germline V gene has CDR1 SGHTA and CDR2 FQGTGA. CDR3 sequence (DNA): TGTGCCAGCAGCTTAACAGCGGCCTACGAGCAGTACTTC. It codes for CASSLTAAYEQYF.

V is TRBV7-9 and J is TRBJ1-2; D is uncertain. V was clipped by 5 bases and J by 2 bases, with 15 bases between them. The CDR3 loop spans 15 amino acids. Germline-derived CDR1 and CDR2 are SEHNR and FQNEAQ (reference sequence). The CDR3, as DNA: TGTGCCAGCAGCCCTCCCGACCCACAGAACTATGGCTACACCTTC. It specifies CASSPPDPQNYGYTF.

In its sample, this clone was seen a few times. J is TRBJ1-5 and V is TRBV10-3; D unclear. The V and J ends lost 3 bases and 4 bases respectively, with 7 bases between them. This CDR3 is built from 13 residues. Germline CDR1 reads ENHRY; CDR2 reads SYGVKD. CDR3: CAISDTSNQPQHF. For the CDR3, the DNA is TGTGCCATCAGTGACACGTCTAATCAGCCCCAGCATTTT.

The V gene is TRBV2, the J gene TRBJ2-7; D not certain. V shed 9 bases and J shed 8 bases, with 23 bases lying between them. Germline CDR1 is SNHLY and CDR2 is FYNNEI. CDR3 length: 14 amino acids. DNA of the CDR3: TGTGCCAGTAAAGGTAATGGGTTGGGGTTTCAGCAGTACTTC. This gives the protein CASKGNGLGFQQYF.

The chain links TRBV5-1 to TRBJ2-5, with no clear D. Germline V gene data show CDR1 as SGHRS and CDR2 as YFSETQ. V was clipped by 0 bases and J by 5 bases, with 14 bases between them. This CDR3 contains 15 residues. The CDR3 here is CASSLESLFGETQYF. CDR3 bases: TGCGCCAGCAGCTTGGAGTCTTTATTCGGGGAGACCCAGTACTTC. Filled out from reference TRBV5-1 and TRBJ2-5, the complete variable domain reads KAGVTQTPRYLIKTRGQQVTLSCSPISGHRSVSWYQQTPGQGLQFLFEYFSETQRNKGNFPGRFSGRQFSNSRSEMNVSTLELGDSALYLCASSLESLFGETQYFGPGTRLLVL.

The chain couples TRBV7-9 to TRBJ1-2, with unresolved D. CDR1 SEHNR and CDR2 FQNEAQ come from the germline V gene (reference sequence). Trimming pared 1 base from V and 8 bases from J, leaving 14 bases between. There are 14 residues in the CDR3. The CDR3 spells CASSLGPAVSGYTF. The DNA for the CDR3 is TGTGCCAGCAGCTTAGGGCCAGCAGTCTCAGGCTACACCTTC.